The clone carrying this TCR beta chain occurred a few times. Per germline, CDR1 SGHRS and CDR2 YFSETQ. The germline V and J ends were trimmed by 0 bases and 1 base, with 12 bases remaining between them. The CDR3 runs 16 residues. This entry is derived from a study of blood T cell repertoires in COVID-19. Study background: Nucleic acid was either cDNA or gDNA, and it came from T cells, B-cell-depleted T cells, or PBMCs.

The authors' processing: Reference gene primers were amplified, and this amplification served to estimate nucleated cell counts. Sequencing used immunoSEQ multiplex PCR; TCRdb keeps in-frame clones, though not all of them. The DNA gave D and trimming, while V, J and clone size come from that table. Found here are approximately 200,000 clones, around 88% of them singletons; the top ten hold roughly 3.7%. The receptor was isolated from a woman under 40 with acute or convalescent COVID-19. The sequenced sample consisted of peripheral blood. The chain is built from TRBV5-1 and TRBJ2-3, with D perhaps matching TRBD2 (5 bases). The DNA of the CDR3 is TGCGCCAGCAGCTTGGGGGGAGATACGGGCACAGATACGCAGTATTTT. Translation gives CASSLGGDTGTDTQYF.